This TCR beta chain was sequenced during a study of metastatic and nonmetastatic thyroid tumors. In the study overall: Repertoire comparisons spanned blood and tumor or nodule tissue from malignant and benign thyroid patients.

The authors' processing: Built for papillary thyroid cancer, a distant-metastasis classifier drew on CDR3 differences across clinicopathological groups. TCRdb re-called the PCR reads with MiXCR. For this entry, the V and J calls and clone size follow TCRdb and not the study's own pipeline. Of just over 70,000 clones in the sample, 18% were seen once. Per the germline V gene, CDR1 is SGHAT and CDR2 is FQNNGV. V shed 5 bases and J 0 bases; nucleotides not matched to a gene: 4. The CDR3 spans 15 residues. Thyroid surgery was performed in patients who had received no treatment beforehand. The sample was blood. The receptor's source is a female donor with papillary thyroid cancer or a benign thyroid nodule (not recorded which). Some clones in this sample may be carry-over from other donors' samples. The V and J genes are TRBV11-2 and TRBJ2-1, with 7 bases identical to TRBD1. Here the CDR3 reads CASSQGQSSYNEQFF. In DNA form, the CDR3 reads TGTGCCAGCAGCCAGGGACAGAGCTCCTACAATGAGCAGTTCTTC.